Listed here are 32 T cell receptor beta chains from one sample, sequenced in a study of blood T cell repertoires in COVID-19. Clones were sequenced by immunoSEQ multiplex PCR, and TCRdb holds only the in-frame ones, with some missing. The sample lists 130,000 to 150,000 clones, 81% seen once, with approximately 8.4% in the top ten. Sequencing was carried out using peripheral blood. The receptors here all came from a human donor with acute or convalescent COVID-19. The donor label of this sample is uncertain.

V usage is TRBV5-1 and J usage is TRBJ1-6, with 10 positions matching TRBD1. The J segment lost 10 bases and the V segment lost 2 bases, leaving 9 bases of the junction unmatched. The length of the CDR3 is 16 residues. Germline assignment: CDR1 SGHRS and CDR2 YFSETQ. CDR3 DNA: TGCGCCAGCAGCTTATCCGGGACAGGGGCGCGCTCACCCCTCCACTTT. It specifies CASSLSGTGARSPLHF.

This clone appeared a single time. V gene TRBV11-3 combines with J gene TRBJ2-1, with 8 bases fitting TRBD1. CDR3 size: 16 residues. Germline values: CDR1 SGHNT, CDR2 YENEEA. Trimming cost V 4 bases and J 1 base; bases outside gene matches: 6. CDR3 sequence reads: CASSSRQGPSYNEQFF. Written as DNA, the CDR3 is TGTGCCAGCAGCTCCCGACAGGGGCCGTCCTACAATGAGCAGTTCTTC.

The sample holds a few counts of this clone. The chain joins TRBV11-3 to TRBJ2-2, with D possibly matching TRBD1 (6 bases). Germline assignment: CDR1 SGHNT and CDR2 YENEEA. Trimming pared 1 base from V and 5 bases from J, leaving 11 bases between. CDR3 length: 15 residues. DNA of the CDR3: TGTGCCAGCAGCTTAGGTCAGGGGCGGACCGGGGAGCTGTTTTTT. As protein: CASSLGQGRTGELFF.

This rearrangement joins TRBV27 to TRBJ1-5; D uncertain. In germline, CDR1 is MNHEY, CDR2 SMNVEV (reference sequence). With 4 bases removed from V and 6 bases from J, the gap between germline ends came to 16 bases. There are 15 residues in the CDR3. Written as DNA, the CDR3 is TGTGCCAGCAGTTATTTCGCCGGGAGGAGTCAGCCCCAGCATTTT. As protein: CASSYFAGRSQPQHF.

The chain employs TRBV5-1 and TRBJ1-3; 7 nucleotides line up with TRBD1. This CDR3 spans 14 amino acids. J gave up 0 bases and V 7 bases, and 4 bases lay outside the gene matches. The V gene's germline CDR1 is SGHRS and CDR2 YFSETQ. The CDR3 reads CASRDSISGNTIYF. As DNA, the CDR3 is TGCGCCAGCCGGGACAGCATCTCTGGAAACACCATATATTTT.

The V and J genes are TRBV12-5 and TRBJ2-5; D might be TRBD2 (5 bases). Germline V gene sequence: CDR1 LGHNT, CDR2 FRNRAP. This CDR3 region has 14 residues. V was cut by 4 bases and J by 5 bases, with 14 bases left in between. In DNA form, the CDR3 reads TGTGCTAGTGGTTCCGGGGAGAAGGTGGAGACCCAGTACTTC. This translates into CASGSGEKVETQYF.

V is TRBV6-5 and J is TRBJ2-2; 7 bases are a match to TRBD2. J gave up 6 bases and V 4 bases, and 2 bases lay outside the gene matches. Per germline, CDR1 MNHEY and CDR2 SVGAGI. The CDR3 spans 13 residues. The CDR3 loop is CASSSTSAGELFF. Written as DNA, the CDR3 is TGTGCCAGCAGTTCCACTAGCGCCGGGGAGCTGTTTTTT.

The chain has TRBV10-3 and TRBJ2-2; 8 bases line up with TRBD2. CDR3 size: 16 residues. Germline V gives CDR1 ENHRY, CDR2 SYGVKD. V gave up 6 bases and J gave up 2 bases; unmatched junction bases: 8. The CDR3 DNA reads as TGTGCCATCAGCAACCCGGGGGGGCTTAACACCGGGGAGCTGTTTTTT. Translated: CAISNPGGLNTGELFF.

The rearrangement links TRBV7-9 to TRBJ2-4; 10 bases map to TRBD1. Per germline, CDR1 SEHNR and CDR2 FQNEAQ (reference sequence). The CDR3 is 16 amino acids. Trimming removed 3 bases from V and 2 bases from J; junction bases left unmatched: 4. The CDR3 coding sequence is TGTGCCAGCAGCTTCGGACAGGGGGAGTCCAAAAACATTCAGTACTTC. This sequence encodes CASSFGQGESKNIQYF. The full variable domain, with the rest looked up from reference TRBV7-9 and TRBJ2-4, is DTGVSQNPRHKITKRGQNVTFRCDPISEHNRLYWYRQTLGQGPEFLTYFQNEAQLEKSRLLSDRFSAERPKGSFSTLEIQRTEQGDSAMYLCASSFGQGESKNIQYFGAGTRLSVL.

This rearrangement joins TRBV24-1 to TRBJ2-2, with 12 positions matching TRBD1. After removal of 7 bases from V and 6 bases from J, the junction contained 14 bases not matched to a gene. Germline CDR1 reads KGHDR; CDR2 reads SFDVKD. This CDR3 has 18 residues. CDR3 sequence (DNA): TGTGCCACCAGCCGAAGGGACAGGGGGCATCGGTTCCCCGGGGAGCTGTTTTTT. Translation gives CATSRRDRGHRFPGELFF.

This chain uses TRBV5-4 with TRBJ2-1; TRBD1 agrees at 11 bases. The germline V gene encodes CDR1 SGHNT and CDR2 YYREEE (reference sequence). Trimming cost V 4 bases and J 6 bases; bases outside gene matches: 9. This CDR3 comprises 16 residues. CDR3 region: CASSQMGTGGPNEQFF. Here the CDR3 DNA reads TGTGCCAGCAGCCAAATGGGGACAGGGGGGCCCAATGAGCAGTTCTTC.

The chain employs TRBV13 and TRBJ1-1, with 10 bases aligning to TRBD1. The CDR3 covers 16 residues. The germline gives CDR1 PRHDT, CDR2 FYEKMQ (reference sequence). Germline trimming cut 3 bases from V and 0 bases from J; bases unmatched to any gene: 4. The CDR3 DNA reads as TGTGCCAGCAGCTTTAGACAGGGGGCTTTGAACACTGAAGCTTTCTTT. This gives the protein CASSFRQGALNTEAFF.

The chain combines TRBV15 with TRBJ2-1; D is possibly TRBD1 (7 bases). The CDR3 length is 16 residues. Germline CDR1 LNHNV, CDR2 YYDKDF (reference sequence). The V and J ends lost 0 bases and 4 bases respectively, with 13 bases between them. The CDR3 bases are TGTGCCACCAGCAGAGATTGGCAGGGGGGTTACAATGAGCAGTTCTTC. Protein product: CATSRDWQGGYNEQFF.

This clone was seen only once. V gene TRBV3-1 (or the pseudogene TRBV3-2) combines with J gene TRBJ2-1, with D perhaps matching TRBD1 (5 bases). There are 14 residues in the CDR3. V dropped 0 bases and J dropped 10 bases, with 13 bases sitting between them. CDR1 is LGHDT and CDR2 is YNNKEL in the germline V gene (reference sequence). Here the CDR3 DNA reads TGTGCCAGCAGCCAAGAAGGGGAACTTCTGGAGCAGTTCTTC. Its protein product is CASSQEGELLEQFF.

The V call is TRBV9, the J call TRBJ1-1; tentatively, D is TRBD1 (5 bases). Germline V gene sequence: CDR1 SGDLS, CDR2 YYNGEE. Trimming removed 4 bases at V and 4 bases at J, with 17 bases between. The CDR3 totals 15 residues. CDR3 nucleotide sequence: TGTGCCAGCAGCCCCCGGCGGGGGAGGAGCACTGAAGCTTTCTTT. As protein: CASSPRRGRSTEAFF.

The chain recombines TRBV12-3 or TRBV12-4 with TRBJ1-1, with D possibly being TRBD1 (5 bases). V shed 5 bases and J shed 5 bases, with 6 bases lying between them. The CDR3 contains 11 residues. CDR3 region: CASSPGTEAFF. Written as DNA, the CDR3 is TGTGCCAGCAGTCCAGGGACTGAAGCTTTCTTT.

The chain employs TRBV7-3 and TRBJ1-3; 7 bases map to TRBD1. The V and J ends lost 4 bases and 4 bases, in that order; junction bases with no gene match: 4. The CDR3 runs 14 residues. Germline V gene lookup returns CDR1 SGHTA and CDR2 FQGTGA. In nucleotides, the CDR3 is TGTGCCAGCAGCTCCGGGACAGTGGGAAACACCATATATTTT. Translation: CASSSGTVGNTIYF.

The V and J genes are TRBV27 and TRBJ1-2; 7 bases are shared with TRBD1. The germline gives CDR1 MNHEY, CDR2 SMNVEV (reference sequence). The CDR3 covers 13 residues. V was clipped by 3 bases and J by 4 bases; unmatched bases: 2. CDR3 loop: CASSFRGAYGYTF. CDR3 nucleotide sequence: TGTGCCAGCAGTTTCAGGGGGGCCTATGGCTACACCTTC.

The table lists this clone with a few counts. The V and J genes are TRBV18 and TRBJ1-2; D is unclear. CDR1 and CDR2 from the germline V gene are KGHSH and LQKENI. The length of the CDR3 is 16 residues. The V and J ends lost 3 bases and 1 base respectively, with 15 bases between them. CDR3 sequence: CASSPLREGLNYGYTF. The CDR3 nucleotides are TGTGCCAGCTCACCCCTTCGAGAGGGCCTTAACTATGGCTACACCTTC.

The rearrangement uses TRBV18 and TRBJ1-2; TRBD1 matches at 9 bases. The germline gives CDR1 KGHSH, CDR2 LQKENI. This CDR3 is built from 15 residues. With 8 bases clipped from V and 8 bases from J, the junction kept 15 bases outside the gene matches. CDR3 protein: CASTPKPQGALGYTF. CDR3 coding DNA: TGTGCCAGCACCCCCAAGCCACAGGGGGCCCTGGGCTACACCTTC.

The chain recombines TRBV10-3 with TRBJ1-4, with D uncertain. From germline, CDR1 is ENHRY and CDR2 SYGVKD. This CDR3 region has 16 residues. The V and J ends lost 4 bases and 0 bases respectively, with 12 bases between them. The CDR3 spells CAISGNNPSTNEKLFF. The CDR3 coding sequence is TGTGCCATCAGTGGAAACAACCCCTCAACTAATGAAAAACTGTTTTTT.

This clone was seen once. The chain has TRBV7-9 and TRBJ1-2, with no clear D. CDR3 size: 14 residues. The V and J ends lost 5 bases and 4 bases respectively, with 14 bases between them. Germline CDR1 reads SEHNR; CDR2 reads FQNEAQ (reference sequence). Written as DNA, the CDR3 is TGTGCCAGCAGCGCCCCCGGGGAGCTCTATGGCTACACCTTC. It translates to CASSAPGELYGYTF. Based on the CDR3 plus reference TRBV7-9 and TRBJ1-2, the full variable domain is DTGVSQNPRHKITKRGQNVTFRCDPISEHNRLYWYRQTLGQGPEFLTYFQNEAQLEKSRLLSDRFSAERPKGSFSTLEIQRTEQGDSAMYLCASSAPGELYGYTFGSGTRLTVV.

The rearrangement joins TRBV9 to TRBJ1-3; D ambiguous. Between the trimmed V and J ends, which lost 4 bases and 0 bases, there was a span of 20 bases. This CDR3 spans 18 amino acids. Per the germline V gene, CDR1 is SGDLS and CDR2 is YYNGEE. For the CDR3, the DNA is TGTGCCAGCAGCCCTTCGGGGTGGGGAGCAAGCTCTGGAAACACCATATATTTT. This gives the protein CASSPSGWGASSGNTIYF.

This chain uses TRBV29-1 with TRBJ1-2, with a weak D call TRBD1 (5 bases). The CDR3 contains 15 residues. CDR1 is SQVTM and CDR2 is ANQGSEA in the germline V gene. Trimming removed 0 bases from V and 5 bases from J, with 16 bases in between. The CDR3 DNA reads TGCAGCGTTGAAGATGAGGCAGGGTTTGGATATGGCTACACCTTC. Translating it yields CSVEDEAGFGYGYTF.

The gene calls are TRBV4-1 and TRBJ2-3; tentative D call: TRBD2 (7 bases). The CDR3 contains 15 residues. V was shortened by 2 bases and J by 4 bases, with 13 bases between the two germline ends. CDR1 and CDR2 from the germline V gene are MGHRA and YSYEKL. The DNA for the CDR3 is TGCGCCAGCAGCCAATCAGGGAGGGGGGCAGATACGCAGTATTTT. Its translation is CASSQSGRGADTQYF.

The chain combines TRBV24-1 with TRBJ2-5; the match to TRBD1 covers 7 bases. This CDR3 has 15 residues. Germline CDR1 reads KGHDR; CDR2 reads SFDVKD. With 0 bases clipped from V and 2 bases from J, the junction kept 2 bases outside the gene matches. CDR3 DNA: TGTGCCACCAGTGATTTGCGGGACAGACAAGAGACCCAGTACTTC. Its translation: CATSDLRDRQETQYF.

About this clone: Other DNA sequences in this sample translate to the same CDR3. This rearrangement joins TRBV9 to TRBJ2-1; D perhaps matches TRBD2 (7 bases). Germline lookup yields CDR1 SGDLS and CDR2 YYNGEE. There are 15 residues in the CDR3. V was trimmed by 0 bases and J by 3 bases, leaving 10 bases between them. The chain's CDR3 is CASSVEGGSYNEQFF. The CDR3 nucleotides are TGTGCCAGCAGCGTAGAGGGGGGGAGCTACAATGAGCAGTTCTTC.

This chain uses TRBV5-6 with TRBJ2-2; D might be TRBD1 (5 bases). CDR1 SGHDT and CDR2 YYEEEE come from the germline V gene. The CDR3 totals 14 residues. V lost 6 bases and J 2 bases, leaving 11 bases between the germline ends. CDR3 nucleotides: TGTGCCAGCACCGAGGACATCAACACCGGGGAGCTGTTTTTT. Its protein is CASTEDINTGELFF. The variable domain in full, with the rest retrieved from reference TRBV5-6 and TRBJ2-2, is DAGVTQSPTHLIKTRGQQVTLRCSPKSGHDTVSWYQQALGQGPQFIFQYYEEEERQRGNFPDRFSGHQFPNYSSELNVNALLLGDSALYLCASTEDINTGELFFGEGSRLTVL.

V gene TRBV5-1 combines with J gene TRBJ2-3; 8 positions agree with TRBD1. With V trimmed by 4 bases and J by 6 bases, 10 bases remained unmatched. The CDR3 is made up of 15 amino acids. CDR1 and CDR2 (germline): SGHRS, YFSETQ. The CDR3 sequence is CASSLDGQGGDTQYF. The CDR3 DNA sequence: TGCGCCAGCAGCCTGGACGGACAGGGCGGGGATACGCAGTATTTT.

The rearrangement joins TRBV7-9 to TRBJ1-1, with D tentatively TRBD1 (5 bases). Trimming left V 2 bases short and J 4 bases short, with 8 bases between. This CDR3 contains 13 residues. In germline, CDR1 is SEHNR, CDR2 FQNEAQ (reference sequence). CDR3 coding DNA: TGTGCCAGCAGCTTAAATGGGGCCACTGAAGCTTTCTTT. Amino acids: CASSLNGATEAFF.

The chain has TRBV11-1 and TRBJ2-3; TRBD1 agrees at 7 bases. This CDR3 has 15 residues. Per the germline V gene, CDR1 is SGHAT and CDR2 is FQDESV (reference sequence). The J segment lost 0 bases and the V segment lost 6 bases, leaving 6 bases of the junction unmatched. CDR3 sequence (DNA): TGTGCCAGCAGAACGGGACAGTATAGCACAGATACGCAGTATTTT. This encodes CASRTGQYSTDTQYF.

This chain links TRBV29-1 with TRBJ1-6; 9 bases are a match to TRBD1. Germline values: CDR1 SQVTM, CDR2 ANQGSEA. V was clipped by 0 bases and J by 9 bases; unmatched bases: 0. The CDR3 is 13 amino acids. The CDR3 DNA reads TGCAGCGTTGAAGAGGACAGGGGTTCACCCCTCCACTTT. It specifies CSVEEDRGSPLHF.